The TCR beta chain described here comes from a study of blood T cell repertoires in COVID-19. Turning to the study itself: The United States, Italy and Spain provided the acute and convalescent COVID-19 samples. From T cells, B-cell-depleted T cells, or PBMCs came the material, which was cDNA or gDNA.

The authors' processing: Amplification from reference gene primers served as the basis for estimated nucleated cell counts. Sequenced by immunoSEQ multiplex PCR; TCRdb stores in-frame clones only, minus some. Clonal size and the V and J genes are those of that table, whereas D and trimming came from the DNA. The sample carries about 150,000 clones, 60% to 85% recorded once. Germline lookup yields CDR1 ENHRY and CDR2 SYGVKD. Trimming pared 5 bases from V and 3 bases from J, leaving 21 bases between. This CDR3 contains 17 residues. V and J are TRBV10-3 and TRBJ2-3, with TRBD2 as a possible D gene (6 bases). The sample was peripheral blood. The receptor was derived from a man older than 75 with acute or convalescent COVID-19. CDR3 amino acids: CAISSPRGGWATDTQYF. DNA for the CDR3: TGTGCCATCAGTTCGCCACGGGGAGGTTGGGCAACAGATACGCAGTATTTT.